The source of this T cell receptor beta chain is a study of blood T cell repertoires in COVID-19. The overall study: Acute and convalescent COVID-19 specimens originated in the United States, Italy and Spain. Sources were T cells, B-cell-depleted T cells, or PBMCs; the material itself was cDNA or gDNA.

CDR3 size: 14 residues. V lost 3 bases and J lost 2, with 11 bases in between. From germline, CDR1 is MGHDK and CDR2 SYGVNS. Per the original methods: From reference gene primer amplification, estimates of nucleated cell counts were derived. The method was immunoSEQ multiplex PCR; TCRdb's version includes in-frame clones alone and lacks a portion of them. The V and J calls and the clone size are those of that table, but D and trimming were determined from the DNA. The sample has around 300,000 clones; about 86% are singletons. The sequence was obtained from a man aged 25-45 years with active or convalescent COVID-19. The sequencing input was peripheral blood. The rearrangement links TRBV25-1 to TRBJ2-7; D is unclear. The CDR3 bases are TGTGCCAGCAGTGAGCCCGGGTTTACCTACGAGCAGTACTTC. As protein: CASSEPGFTYEQYF.